The present T cell receptor beta chain was sequenced within a study of T cell repertoires in cytomegalovirus infection. TCRdb recomputed calls from the reads with MiXCR, one row per CDR3 protein. The top ten hold approximately 31% of the sample, which has 200,000 or so distinct CDR3 sequences, roughly 30% seen once. Germline loops: CDR1 SGHVS, CDR2 FNYEAQ. The CDR3 length is 14 residues. The germline V and J ends were trimmed by 6 bases and 7 bases, with 13 bases remaining between them. At least ten counts were recorded for this clonotype. This TCR was recovered from a human donor in good health (CMV status not recorded). Some clones in this sample may be carry-over from other donors' samples. The source material was PBMCs. The chain has TRBV7-6 and TRBJ1-6; D perhaps matches TRBD1 (5 bases). CDR3 residues: CASSSYGTNSPLHF. Here the CDR3 DNA reads TGTGCCAGCAGTTCATACGGGACCAATTCACCCCTCCACTTT.